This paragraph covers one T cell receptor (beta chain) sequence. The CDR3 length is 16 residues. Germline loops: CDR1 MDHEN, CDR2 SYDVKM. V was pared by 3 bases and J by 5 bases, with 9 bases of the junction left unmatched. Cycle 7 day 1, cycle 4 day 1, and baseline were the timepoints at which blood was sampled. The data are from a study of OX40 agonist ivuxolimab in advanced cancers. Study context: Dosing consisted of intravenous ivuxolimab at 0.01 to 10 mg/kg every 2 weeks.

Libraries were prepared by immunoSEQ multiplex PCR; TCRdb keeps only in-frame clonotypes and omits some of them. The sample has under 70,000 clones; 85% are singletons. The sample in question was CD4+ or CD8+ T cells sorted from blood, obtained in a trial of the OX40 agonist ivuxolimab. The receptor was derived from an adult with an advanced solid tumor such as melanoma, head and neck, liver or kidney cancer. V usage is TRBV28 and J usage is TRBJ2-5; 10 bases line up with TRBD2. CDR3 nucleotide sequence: TGTGCCAGCAGTTTCGGGTATAGCGGGGGGCAGGAGACCCAGTACTTC. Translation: CASSFGYSGGQETQYF.